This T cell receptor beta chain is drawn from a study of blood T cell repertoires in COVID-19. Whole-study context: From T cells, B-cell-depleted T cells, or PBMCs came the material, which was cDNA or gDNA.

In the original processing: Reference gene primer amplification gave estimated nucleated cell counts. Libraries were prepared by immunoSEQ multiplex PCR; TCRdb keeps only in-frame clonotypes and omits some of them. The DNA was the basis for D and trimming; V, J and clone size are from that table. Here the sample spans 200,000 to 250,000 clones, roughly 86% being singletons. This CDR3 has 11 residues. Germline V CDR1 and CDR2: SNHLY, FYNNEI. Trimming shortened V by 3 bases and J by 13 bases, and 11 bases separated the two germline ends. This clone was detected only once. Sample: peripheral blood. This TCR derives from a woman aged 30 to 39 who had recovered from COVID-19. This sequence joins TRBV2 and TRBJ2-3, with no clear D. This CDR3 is CASSERPREYF. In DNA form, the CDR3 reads TGTGCCAGCAGTGAGAGGCCTCGCGAGTATTTT. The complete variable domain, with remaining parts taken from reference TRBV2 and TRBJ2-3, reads EPEVTQTPSHQVTQMGQEVILRCVPISNHLYFYWYRQILGQKVEFLVSFYNNEISEKSEIFDDQFSVERPDGSNFTLKIRSTKLEDSAMYFCASSERPREYFGPGTRLTVL.